This is a list of T cell receptor beta chains from one sample in a study of shared T cell receptors in the human thymus. Only in-frame clones appear in the TCRdb table, and some are missing; sequencing was by immunoSEQ multiplex PCR. The sample lists roughly 560,000 clones; 75% to 85% were seen once. A further study also used this sample, focusing on human thymus T cells.

Specimen: thymocytes. These receptors all come from a boy in the first two years of life with a congenital heart defect. Both conserved end residues are part of each CDR3. A D gene is named only where the DNA matches it firmly. Clone size is not always given. Where it is, it says once, few, many or a class for expanded clones.

v_gene: TRBV27; abundance: .; d_gene: TRBD1; j_gene: TRBJ1-2; CDR3aa: CASSSSRHRGHYGYTF; CDR3nt: TGTGCCAGCAGTTCCTCCCGTCACAGGGGCCACTATGGCTACACCTTC
v_gene: TRBV14; abundance: .; d_gene: TRBD1; j_gene: TRBJ1-2; CDR3aa: CASSQATYRGLDGYTF; CDR3nt: TGTGCCAGCAGCCAAGCCACTTACAGGGGGCTGGATGGCTACACCTTC
v_gene: TRBV28; abundance: .; d_gene: .; j_gene: TRBJ2-7; CDR3aa: CASSLGQDYEQYF; CDR3nt: TGTGCCAGCAGTTTAGGGCAGGACTACGAGCAGTACTTC
v_gene: TRBV11-3; abundance: few; d_gene: .; j_gene: TRBJ2-1; CDR3aa: CASSFGGSLYNEQFF; CDR3nt: TGTGCCAGCAGCTTTGGGGGGTCCCTCTACAATGAGCAGTTCTTC
v_gene: TRBV27; abundance: .; d_gene: .; j_gene: TRBJ1-5; CDR3aa: CASSLGGGQPQHF; CDR3nt: TGTGCCAGCAGCCTCGGCGGGGGGCAGCCCCAGCATTTT
v_gene: TRBV7-9; abundance: .; d_gene: TRBD1; j_gene: TRBJ2-7; CDR3aa: CASSRTQGGQLYEQYF; CDR3nt: TGTGCCAGCAGCCGAACCCAAGGGGGACAGTTATACGAGCAGTACTTC
v_gene: TRBV4-1; abundance: .; d_gene: TRBD1; j_gene: TRBJ2-7; CDR3aa: CASSHANTDRGDYEQYF; CDR3nt: TGCGCCAGCAGCCATGCTAATACGGACAGGGGCGACTACGAGCAGTACTTC
v_gene: TRBV5-6; abundance: once; d_gene: TRBD2; j_gene: TRBJ2-3; CDR3aa: CASSYNSGRYDVWDTQYF; CDR3nt: TGTGCCAGCAGCTATAATAGCGGGCGATATGACGTGTGGGATACGCAGTATTTT
v_gene: TRBV30; abundance: .; d_gene: .; j_gene: TRBJ1-5; CDR3aa: CAWSYSFRSNQPQHF; CDR3nt: TGTGCCTGGAGTTACAGCTTCCGCAGCAATCAGCCCCAGCATTTT
v_gene: TRBV5-6; abundance: .; d_gene: TRBD2; j_gene: TRBJ2-7; CDR3aa: CASSLVERESNEQYF; CDR3nt: TGTGCCAGCAGCTTGGTCGAGCGGGAGAGCAACGAGCAGTACTTC
v_gene: TRBV27; abundance: .; d_gene: TRBD2; j_gene: TRBJ2-1; CDR3aa: CASRPLAGVWDEQFF; CDR3nt: TGTGCCAGCAGACCTCTAGCGGGAGTCTGGGATGAGCAGTTCTTC
v_gene: TRBV30; abundance: few; d_gene: .; j_gene: TRBJ2-7; CDR3aa: CAWRAESHEQYF; CDR3nt: TGTGCCTGGAGGGCTGAATCCCACGAGCAGTACTTC
v_gene: TRBV7-9; abundance: .; d_gene: .; j_gene: TRBJ1-2; CDR3aa: CASSSMGEGADGYTF; CDR3nt: TGTGCCAGCAGCTCGATGGGCGAAGGGGCTGATGGCTACACCTTC
v_gene: TRBV16; abundance: .; d_gene: .; j_gene: TRBJ1-5; CDR3aa: CASSQSRGGNQPQHF; CDR3nt: TGTGCCAGCAGCCAATCGCGGGGGGGAAATCAGCCCCAGCATTTT
v_gene: TRBV5-1; abundance: .; d_gene: TRBD1; j_gene: TRBJ2-5; CDR3aa: CASSLTHRDRVGETQYF; CDR3nt: TGCGCCAGCAGCTTAACCCACCGGGACAGGGTTGGAGAGACCCAGTACTTC
v_gene: TRBV19; abundance: .; d_gene: .; j_gene: TRBJ1-2; CDR3aa: CATEITGEEVGYTF; CDR3nt: TGTGCCACTGAAATAACCGGGGAGGAAGTAGGCTACACCTTC
v_gene: TRBV5-4; abundance: few; d_gene: TRBD2; j_gene: TRBJ2-1; CDR3aa: CASSALAGGSISYNEQFF; CDR3nt: TGTGCCAGCAGCGCCCTAGCGGGAGGGTCCATATCCTACAATGAGCAGTTCTTC
v_gene: TRBV7-9; abundance: once; d_gene: TRBD1; j_gene: TRBJ2-3; CDR3aa: CASSFGTGVGDTQYF; CDR3nt: TGTGCCAGCAGCTTTGGGACAGGGGTGGGAGATACGCAGTATTTT
v_gene: TRBV6-4; abundance: .; d_gene: TRBD1; j_gene: TRBJ2-3; CDR3aa: CASSATGSTDTQYF; CDR3nt: TGTGCCAGCAGTGCGACAGGGAGCACAGATACGCAGTATTTT
v_gene: TRBV5-4; abundance: .; d_gene: .; j_gene: TRBJ2-3; CDR3aa: CASSPPRGGPDHPDTQYF; CDR3nt: TGTGCCAGCAGCCCCCCACGAGGTGGTCCCGACCATCCAGATACGCAGTATTTT
v_gene: TRBV5-6; abundance: .; d_gene: TRBD2; j_gene: TRBJ2-7; CDR3aa: CASTTGTSTYEQYF; CDR3nt: TGTGCCAGCACCACCGGGACTAGCACCTACGAGCAGTACTTC
v_gene: TRBV19; abundance: .; d_gene: TRBD1; j_gene: TRBJ1-5; CDR3aa: CASSIDLTTGGNSNQPQHF; CDR3nt: TGTGCCAGTAGTATAGATCTGACGACAGGGGGTAATAGCAATCAGCCCCAGCATTTT
v_gene: TRBV29-1; abundance: .; d_gene: TRBD1; j_gene: TRBJ2-6; CDR3aa: CSVSPTGPPGANVLTF; CDR3nt: TGCAGCGTCTCCCCGACAGGGCCTCCCGGGGCCAACGTCCTGACTTTC
v_gene: TRBV29-1; abundance: .; d_gene: .; j_gene: TRBJ2-7; CDR3aa: CSVAGQNYEQYF; CDR3nt: TGCAGCGTTGCCGGACAGAACTACGAGCAGTACTTC
v_gene: TRBV6-1; abundance: .; d_gene: TRBD1; j_gene: TRBJ1-4; CDR3aa: CASSGTGQGCHEKLFF; CDR3nt: TGTGCCAGCAGTGGAACAGGACAGGGTTGCCATGAAAAACTGTTTTTT
v_gene: TRBV6-4; abundance: .; d_gene: TRBD1; j_gene: TRBJ1-1; CDR3aa: CASSHTGTGGTEAFF; CDR3nt: TGTGCCAGCAGTCATACCGGGACAGGGGGTACTGAAGCTTTCTTT
v_gene: TRBV5-4; abundance: once; d_gene: .; j_gene: TRBJ2-5; CDR3aa: CASSPQGGLAGSLRTQYF; CDR3nt: TGTGCCAGCAGCCCTCAGGGGGGGCTAGCGGGCTCCCTTCGGACCCAGTACTTC
v_gene: TRBV5-1; abundance: .; d_gene: TRBD2; j_gene: TRBJ2-1; CDR3aa: CASSLARLAGAPEQFF; CDR3nt: TGCGCCAGCAGCTTGGCCAGACTAGCGGGAGCTCCTGAGCAGTTCTTC
v_gene: TRBV30; abundance: .; d_gene: .; j_gene: TRBJ2-7; CDR3aa: CAWSVENWGLYEQYF; CDR3nt: TGTGCCTGGAGTGTGGAGAATTGGGGACTTTACGAGCAGTACTTC
v_gene: TRBV6-1; abundance: .; d_gene: TRBD1; j_gene: TRBJ1-5; CDR3aa: CASSELGQVNQPQHF; CDR3nt: TGTGCCAGCAGTGAACTCGGACAGGTTAATCAGCCCCAGCATTTT
v_gene: TRBV15; abundance: .; d_gene: TRBD1; j_gene: TRBJ1-2; CDR3aa: CATSTHPGQGSKNYGYTF; CDR3nt: TGTGCCACCAGCACCCACCCGGGACAGGGGAGTAAAAACTATGGCTACACCTTC
v_gene: TRBV20-1; abundance: .; d_gene: .; j_gene: TRBJ2-1; CDR3aa: CSARDYEQFF; CDR3nt: TGCAGTGCTCGGGATTACGAGCAGTTCTTC
v_gene: TRBV5-1; abundance: .; d_gene: .; j_gene: TRBJ2-7; CDR3aa: CASSAGTYHEQYF; CDR3nt: TGCGCCAGCAGTGCCGGGACTTACCACGAGCAGTACTTC
v_gene: TRBV6-5; abundance: .; d_gene: .; j_gene: TRBJ1-4; CDR3aa: CASSPGVEANEKLFF; CDR3nt: TGTGCCAGCAGCCCAGGGGTTGAGGCTAATGAAAAACTGTTTTTT
v_gene: TRBV6-1; abundance: .; d_gene: .; j_gene: TRBJ1-2; CDR3aa: CASSEALRAGRGYTF; CDR3nt: TGTGCCAGCAGTGAAGCGCTTCGGGCGGGAAGGGGCTACACCTTC
v_gene: TRBV29-1; abundance: .; d_gene: .; j_gene: TRBJ2-3; CDR3aa: CSVEVGTATDTQYF; CDR3nt: TGCAGCGTTGAAGTCGGGACTGCAACAGATACGCAGTATTTT
v_gene: TRBV28; abundance: .; d_gene: .; j_gene: TRBJ2-4; CDR3aa: CASRAPPLGGKNIQYF; CDR3nt: TGTGCCAGCAGGGCCCCCCCTTTGGGAGGCAAAAACATTCAGTACTTC
v_gene: TRBV28; abundance: .; d_gene: .; j_gene: TRBJ1-1; CDR3aa: CASSSPLTDNTEAFF; CDR3nt: TGTGCCAGCAGTTCACCTTTAACAGACAACACTGAAGCTTTCTTT
v_gene: TRBV5-1; abundance: .; d_gene: TRBD1; j_gene: TRBJ2-7; CDR3aa: CASSPGQGLQYF; CDR3nt: TGCGCCAGCAGCCCTGGACAGGGACTGCAGTACTTC
v_gene: TRBV4-1; abundance: .; d_gene: .; j_gene: TRBJ1-5; CDR3aa: CASSQVEDTYYSNQPQHF; CDR3nt: TGCGCCAGCAGCCAAGTTGAGGACACCTACTATAGCAATCAGCCCCAGCATTTT
v_gene: TRBV11-3; abundance: once; d_gene: .; j_gene: TRBJ2-6; CDR3aa: CASSPGGRGTGANVLTF; CDR3nt: TGTGCCAGCAGTCCCGGGGGGAGGGGGACTGGGGCCAACGTCCTGACTTTC
v_gene: TRBV5-5; abundance: .; d_gene: TRBD2; j_gene: TRBJ2-3; CDR3aa: CASSSRLAGGSDTQYF; CDR3nt: TGTGCCAGCAGCTCCCGACTAGCGGGAGGGTCAGATACGCAGTATTTT
v_gene: TRBV14; abundance: .; d_gene: .; j_gene: TRBJ2-7; CDR3aa: CASSQGSDTIYEQYF; CDR3nt: TGTGCCAGCAGCCAAGGCTCGGACACTATCTACGAGCAGTACTTC
v_gene: TRBV19; abundance: .; d_gene: TRBD1; j_gene: TRBJ2-7; CDR3aa: CASSMRGTDVYGQYF; CDR3nt: TGTGCCAGTAGTATGAGGGGGACAGATGTATACGGGCAGTACTTC